Below are 31 T cell receptor beta chains sequenced from a single sample in a study of blood T cell repertoires in COVID-19. Some clones are missing from TCRdb's copy, which holds only in-frame ones; the method was immunoSEQ multiplex PCR. This table has some 200,000 clones, 80% to 90% appearing once. Input material: peripheral blood. The source of these receptors is a woman aged 50 to 65 with active or convalescent COVID-19.

The chain couples TRBV2 to TRBJ2-1, with D perhaps TRBD1 (5 bases). The CDR3 runs 18 residues. Germline CDR1 and CDR2: SNHLY and FYNNEI. Trimming pared 3 bases from V and 4 bases from J, leaving 22 bases between. The CDR3 protein is CASSESALKWGAYNEQFF. The DNA of the CDR3 is TGTGCCAGCAGTGAGTCCGCCCTAAAGTGGGGCGCTTACAATGAGCAGTTCTTC.

The chain employs TRBV10-3 and TRBJ1-6, with 9 bases that match TRBD1. The CDR3 runs to 14 residues. The germline CDR1 and CDR2 sequences are ENHRY and SYGVKD. The trim removed 3 bases at V and 13 bases at J, leaving 7 bases unmatched. The CDR3 protein is CAISDRDRASPLHF. The CDR3 region has the DNA TGTGCCATCAGTGACCGGGACAGGGCATCTCCCCTCCACTTT.

J is TRBJ2-3 and V is TRBV5-4, with 14 bases fitting TRBD2. CDR3 length equals 16 residues. The germline V gene has CDR1 SGHNT and CDR2 YYREEE (reference sequence). The V segment lost 5 bases and the J segment 0 bases; nucleotides outside the gene matches: 2. The CDR3 DNA reads as TGTGCCAGCAGTTGGACTAGCGGGAGGAGCACAGATACGCAGTATTTT. This translates into CASSWTSGRSTDTQYF.

The V gene is TRBV7-7, the J gene TRBJ2-5; D is unresolved. This CDR3 has 14 residues. CDR1 and CDR2 (germline): SSHAT, FNYEAQ (reference sequence). The germline V and J ends were trimmed by 1 base and 1 base, with 7 bases remaining between them. The CDR3 region has the DNA TGTGCCAGCAGCTTAGGTCCTACCCAAGAGACCCAGTACTTC. Translation: CASSLGPTQETQYF.

The V call is TRBV28, the J call TRBJ2-7; 9 bases are shared with TRBD1. After removal of 5 bases from V and 7 bases from J, the junction contained 9 bases not matched to a gene. The germline gives CDR1 MDHEN, CDR2 SYDVKM. This CDR3 comprises 14 residues. The CDR3 loop reads CASSLPGQGWEQYV. CDR3 nucleotide sequence: TGTGCCAGCAGTCTACCGGGACAGGGTTGGGAGCAGTACGTC.

The V and J genes are TRBV7-3 and TRBJ2-2, with 8 bases aligning to TRBD2. V trimming: 5 bases; J trimming: 4 bases; junction bases outside the gene matches: 6. The CDR3 loop spans 15 amino acids. The V gene's germline CDR1 is SGHTA and CDR2 FQGTGA. In DNA form, the CDR3 reads TGTGCCAGCAGCCCGGGGGGGACGGGCACCGGGGAGCTGTTTTTT. Protein sequence: CASSPGGTGTGELFF.

The chain uses TRBV2 and TRBJ2-1; tentative D call: TRBD2 (6 bases). CDR1 and CDR2 from the germline V gene are SNHLY and FYNNEI. This CDR3 is built from 15 residues. Trimming stripped 6 bases from V and 6 bases from J, with 18 bases between. CDR3 residues: CASRGEEGRGNEQFF. CDR3 sequence (DNA): TGTGCCAGCAGAGGGGAGGAGGGCCGAGGCAATGAGCAGTTCTTC.

Here the CDR3 reads CASSYEGGGNYGYTF. The CDR3 DNA sequence: TGTGCCAGCAGTTACGAGGGCGGGGGAAACTATGGCTACACCTTC. The chain joins TRBV6-5 to TRBJ1-2; possibly TRBD1 for D (5 bases). CDR3 length equals 15 residues. CDR1 is MNHEY, CDR2 SVGAGI, per germline. The V end lost 2 bases, the J end lost 2 bases, and 12 bases lay between the germline ends.

CDR3 bases: TGTGCCAGCAGCCCATCGGGTGGAATTAGCAATCAGCCCCAGCATTTT. Protein product: CASSPSGGISNQPQHF. The gene calls are TRBV3-1 (or the pseudogene TRBV3-2) and TRBJ1-5; no clear D. The germline V gene has CDR1 LGHDT and CDR2 YNNKEL (reference sequence). V was trimmed by 4 bases and J by 0 bases, leaving 13 bases between them. The CDR3 contains 16 residues.

The chain has TRBV7-9 and TRBJ2-1; TRBD2 agrees at 13 bases. Germline lookup yields CDR1 SEHNR and CDR2 FQNEAQ (reference sequence). The CDR3 contains 16 residues. Trimming took 5 bases from V and 5 from J; bases not matched to a gene: 6. The CDR3 loop reads CASSKYGLAGDNEQFF. The CDR3 DNA reads TGTGCCAGCAGCAAGTACGGACTAGCGGGGGACAATGAGCAGTTCTTC.

CDR3 sequence (DNA): TGTGCCAGCAGTTTACAGGGCTCTTATAGCAATCAGCCCCAGCATTTT. Protein sequence: CASSLQGSYSNQPQHF. This rearrangement joins TRBV27 to TRBJ1-5, with a possible D match to TRBD1 (5 bases). CDR1 is MNHEY and CDR2 is SMNVEV in the germline V gene (reference sequence). The CDR3 loop spans 16 amino acids. The V gene lost 2 bases and the J gene lost 0 bases, with 11 bases spanning the gap.

The rearrangement links TRBV28 to TRBJ2-2; 9 nucleotides line up with TRBD2. Per the germline V gene, CDR1 is MDHEN and CDR2 is SYDVKM. The J segment lost 0 bases and the V segment lost 4 bases, leaving 0 bases of the junction unmatched. CDR3 size: 15 residues. This chain's CDR3 is CASSWTSANTGELFF. The CDR3 DNA sequence: TGTGCCAGCAGTTGGACTAGCGCGAACACCGGGGAGCTGTTTTTT.

The chain couples TRBV7-9 to TRBJ2-5; D may be TRBD1 (5 bases). Trimming pared 1 base from V and 2 bases from J, leaving 11 bases between. The CDR3 contains 15 residues. Looked up from germline, CDR1 is SEHNR and CDR2 is FQNEAQ (reference sequence). The CDR3 is CASSLDGSGQETQYF. In nucleotides, the CDR3 is TGTGCCAGCAGCTTAGACGGCTCAGGGCAAGAGACCCAGTACTTC.

The table lists this clone with a few counts. The chain carries TRBV19 and TRBJ1-1, with D possibly matching TRBD1 (6 bases). Germline V gene data show CDR1 as LNHDA and CDR2 as SQIVND (reference sequence). The CDR3 runs 16 residues. V was shortened by 0 bases and J by 2 bases, with 13 bases between the two germline ends. CDR3 amino acids: CASSIDLNRVNTEAFF. The CDR3 DNA reads TGTGCCAGTAGTATAGATCTCAACAGGGTCAACACTGAAGCTTTCTTT. The full variable domain, in which reference TRBV19 and TRBJ1-1 provide the parts outside the CDR3, is DGGITQSPKYLFRKEGQNVTLSCEQNLNHDAMYWYRQDPGQGLRLIYYSQIVNDFQKGDIAEGYSVSREKKESFPLTVTSAQKNPTAFYLCASSIDLNRVNTEAFFGQGTRLTVV.

V gene TRBV28 combines with J gene TRBJ2-1; 8 positions agree with TRBD2. In germline, CDR1 is MDHEN, CDR2 SYDVKM. The V and J ends lost 3 bases and 5 bases, in that order; junction bases with no gene match: 6. The CDR3 length is 15 residues. The CDR3 spells CASSFGGGNHNEQFF. Here the CDR3 DNA reads TGTGCCAGCAGTTTCGGGGGGGGTAATCACAATGAGCAGTTCTTC.

The chain carries TRBV25-1 and TRBJ2-2, with TRBD1 as a possible D gene (5 bases). From germline, CDR1 is MGHDK and CDR2 SYGVNS. The V and J ends lost 3 bases and 3 bases respectively, with 5 bases between them. The CDR3 has 13 residues. The DNA of the CDR3 is TGTGCCAGCAGTGACAGGGACACCGGGGAGCTGTTTTTT. It is translated as CASSDRDTGELFF.

The chain employs TRBV28 and TRBJ1-2; 7 positions match TRBD1. The CDR3 totals 14 residues. The germline V gene encodes CDR1 MDHEN and CDR2 SYDVKM. Trimming took 5 bases from V and 6 from J; bases not matched to a gene: 9. In DNA, the CDR3 is TGTGCCAGCAGTGGGGGTAGGGGGCAGGATGGCTACACCTTC. Encoded protein: CASSGGRGQDGYTF.

The chain is built from TRBV7-3 and TRBJ1-1; D perhaps matches TRBD1 (5 bases). Trimming took off 5 bases at V and 3 bases at J, with 10 bases between the two ends. The CDR3 runs 13 residues. Germline CDR1 reads SGHTA; CDR2 reads FQGTGA. As DNA, the CDR3 is TGTGCCAGCAGCGTCGGGACTTACACTGAAGCTTTCTTT. It is translated as CASSVGTYTEAFF.

The chain joins TRBV2 to TRBJ2-2; D remains unclear. V was trimmed by 7 bases and J by 4 bases, leaving 10 bases between them. CDR3 length equals 13 residues. Per germline, CDR1 SNHLY and CDR2 FYNNEI. CDR3 loop: CASKQEATGELFF. CDR3 DNA sequence: TGTGCCAGCAAGCAGGAAGCCACCGGGGAGCTGTTTTTT.

The rearrangement links TRBV7-9 to TRBJ2-7, with 9 bases that match TRBD2. Germline V lookup: CDR1 SEHNR, CDR2 FQNEAQ (reference sequence). V lost 5 bases and J lost 4; bases outside the gene matches: 9. The CDR3 loop spans 15 amino acids. CDR3 amino acids: CASSTTTSGLYEQYF. The DNA for the CDR3 is TGTGCCAGCAGCACGACGACTAGCGGCCTTTACGAGCAGTACTTC.

The chain uses TRBV3-1 (or the pseudogene TRBV3-2) and TRBJ1-1; 7 bases match TRBD1. The CDR3 spans 14 residues. V gave up 8 bases and J gave up 4 bases; unmatched junction bases: 10. Germline V gene data show CDR1 as LGHDT and CDR2 as YNNKEL (reference sequence). Here the CDR3 reads CASASRQGVTEAFF. In DNA form, the CDR3 reads TGTGCCAGCGCCTCGCGACAGGGCGTCACTGAAGCTTTCTTT.

The table lists this clone with a few counts. This sequence joins TRBV6-5 and TRBJ1-5, with a possible D match to TRBD1 (5 bases). V gave up 2 bases and J gave up 6 bases, with 8 bases separating them. Germline values: CDR1 MNHEY, CDR2 SVGAGI. The CDR3 contains 13 residues. The CDR3 coding sequence is TGTGCCAGCAGTTACACCCAGGGTCAGCCCCAGCATTTT. Translating gives CASSYTQGQPQHF.

There are many counts of this clone. The chain couples TRBV6-5 to TRBJ2-7; 9 nucleotides match TRBD1. V gave up 6 bases and J gave up 6 bases; unmatched junction bases: 9. The CDR3 has 14 amino acids. CDR1 and CDR2 from the germline V gene are MNHEY and SVGAGI. The DNA of the CDR3 is TGTGCCAGCAGCCTTCTTATGGACAGGGGCGAGCAGTACTTC. This translates into CASSLLMDRGEQYF.

This sequence joins TRBV2 and TRBJ1-2; possible D gene TRBD1, 6 bases. The CDR3 runs 13 residues. The V end lost 5 bases, the J end lost 3 bases, and 10 bases lay between the germline ends. Germline V gene data show CDR1 as SNHLY and CDR2 as FYNNEI. CDR3 protein: CASSRQDYYGYTF. The CDR3 nucleotides are TGTGCCAGCAGTCGACAGGATTACTATGGCTACACCTTC.

This sequence joins TRBV7-9 and TRBJ1-3; 7 nucleotides align to TRBD1. Trimming removed 6 bases from V and 2 bases from J; junction bases left unmatched: 10. The CDR3 extends over 16 amino acids. Germline assignment: CDR1 SEHNR and CDR2 FQNEAQ (reference sequence). CDR3 DNA sequence: TGTGCCAGCAGATTACAGGGGAATGGTCCTGGAAACACCATATATTTT. Its protein product is CASRLQGNGPGNTIYF. Variable domain in full (rest from reference TRBV7-9 and TRBJ1-3): DTGVSQNPRHKITKRGQNVTFRCDPISEHNRLYWYRQTLGQGPEFLTYFQNEAQLEKSRLLSDRFSAERPKGSFSTLEIQRTEQGDSAMYLCASRLQGNGPGNTIYFGEGSWLTVV.

The V and J genes are TRBV6-6 and TRBJ2-6; no definite D call. Trimming cost V 6 bases and J 7 bases, with 19 bases left between them. Germline lookup yields CDR1 MNHNY and CDR2 SVGAGI (reference sequence). The CDR3 runs to 16 residues. Here the CDR3 DNA reads TGTGCCAGCAGGACGTCTGGCAGCGTCTTAGCCAACGTCCTGACTTTC. Its translation: CASRTSGSVLANVLTF.

The chain is built from TRBV18 and TRBJ1-3; a possible D gene is TRBD1 (5 bases). This CDR3 comprises 16 residues. From germline, CDR1 is KGHSH and CDR2 LQKENI. The germline V and J ends were trimmed by 4 bases and 1 base, with 14 bases remaining between them. In DNA form, the CDR3 reads TGTGCCAGCTCACTTCATAGACAGTGGTCTGGAAACACCATATATTTT. Translation: CASSLHRQWSGNTIYF.

The chain combines TRBV7-3 with TRBJ1-4, with 9 positions matching TRBD1. Germline V gives CDR1 SGHTA, CDR2 FQGTGA. This CDR3 is built from 15 residues. The V and J ends lost 6 bases and 5 bases, in that order; junction bases with no gene match: 7. For the CDR3, the DNA is TGTGCCAGCAGTCCCGGACAGGGGTGGAATGAAAAACTGTTTTTT. Amino acids: CASSPGQGWNEKLFF. The whole variable domain, remainder taken from reference TRBV7-3 and TRBJ1-4, is GAGVSQTPSNKVTEKGKYVELRCDPISGHTALYWYRQSLGQGPEFLIYFQGTGAADDSGLPNDRFFAVRPEGSVSTLKIQRTERGDSAVYLCASSPGQGWNEKLFFGSGTQLSVL.

This clone has only one observation. The V call is TRBV4-1, the J call TRBJ1-2; 9 bases agree with TRBD1. CDR3 length: 16 amino acids. Trimming took 3 bases from V and 2 from J; bases not matched to a gene: 7. Germline V gene data show CDR1 as MGHRA and CDR2 as YSYEKL. Here the CDR3 DNA reads TGCGCCAGCAGCCAGTCCGGGACAGGGAACAACTATGGCTACACCTTC. It translates to CASSQSGTGNNYGYTF.

J is TRBJ2-2 and V is TRBV28; the match to TRBD1 covers 7 bases. V shed 5 bases, J shed 4 bases, and the junction held 7 bases outside the gene matches. CDR1 MDHEN and CDR2 SYDVKM come from the germline V gene. CDR3 length: 15 residues. For the CDR3, the DNA is TGTGCCAGCAGTACCAGGGGGTCCGGCACCGGGGAGCTGTTTTTT. It codes for CASSTRGSGTGELFF.

The rearrangement links TRBV5-1 to TRBJ2-1, with 12 positions matching TRBD2. The germline CDR1 and CDR2 sequences are SGHRS and YFSETQ. There are 19 residues in the CDR3. With 7 bases clipped from V and 0 bases from J, the junction kept 14 bases outside the gene matches. CDR3 sequence (DNA): TGCGCCAGCGCCCCCCTTCCTAGCGGGAGGGGTAGCTCCTACAATGAGCAGTTCTTC. Amino acids: CASAPLPSGRGSSYNEQFF.